A single TCR beta chain is shown here with its context. Its cognate antigen is unknown. Extraction of RNA preceded its reverse transcription into cDNA, which served as the sequencing template. Using immunoSEQ multiplex PCR, the repertoire was profiled, and TCRdb retains in-frame clones only, with some absent. The data show around 210,000 clones, with less than 65% seen just once and around 4.3% held by the top ten. The data were taken from a study of CD8+ T cells in alopecia areata. The overall study: Patients in the treated group were given tofacitinib by mouth, 5 to 10 mg twice a day.

The germline V gene has CDR1 SGHTA and CDR2 FQGNSA. This CDR3 spans 15 amino acids. Trimming cost V 0 bases and J 7 bases, with 13 bases left between them. Stated treatment: oral pan-JAK inhibitor, 5-10 mg twice daily. Individuals with alopecia areata gave both lesional scalp punch biopsies and peripheral blood for collection. Study-wide points: Persistence of many expanded lesional clones was seen in scalp and blood during tofacitinib.

Material: CD4+ T cells sorted from blood, obtained at week 4, from a patient treated with tofacitinib. The sequence was collected from a human donor with alopecia areata. The V call is TRBV7-2, the J call TRBJ1-5; D is unresolved. The CDR3 DNA reads TGTGCCAGCAGCTTAGCCGGACCGTTGCGGCAGCCCCAGCATTTT. This gives the protein CASSLAGPLRQPQHF.